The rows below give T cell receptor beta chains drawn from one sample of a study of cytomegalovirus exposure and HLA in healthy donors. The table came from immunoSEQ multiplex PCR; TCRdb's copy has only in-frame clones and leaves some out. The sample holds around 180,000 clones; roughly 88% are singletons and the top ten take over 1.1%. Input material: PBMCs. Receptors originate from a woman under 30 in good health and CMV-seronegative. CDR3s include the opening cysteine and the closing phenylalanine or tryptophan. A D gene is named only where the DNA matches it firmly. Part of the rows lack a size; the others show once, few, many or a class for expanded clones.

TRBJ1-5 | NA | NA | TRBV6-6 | TGTGCCAGCAGCCCCCAGGATAGCAATCAGCCCCAGCATTTT | CASSPQDSNQPQHF
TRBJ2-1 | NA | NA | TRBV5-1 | TGCGCCAGCAGCTTGCCCCGAACGGGACCAGGGGAGAATGAGCAGTTCTTC | CASSLPRTGPGENEQFF
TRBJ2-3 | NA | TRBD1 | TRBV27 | TGTGCCAGCAGTATTCAGGGGGCGGCTGGAACAGATACGCAGTATTTT | CASSIQGAAGTDTQYF
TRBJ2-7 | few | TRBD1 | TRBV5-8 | TGTGCCAGCAGACGACAGGGGATCTACGAGCAGTACTTC | CASRRQGIYEQYF
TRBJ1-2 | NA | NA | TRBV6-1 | TGTGCCAGCCGTTCAGCCCTAGATCACTATGGCTACACCTTC | CASRSALDHYGYTF
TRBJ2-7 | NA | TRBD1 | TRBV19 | TGTGCCAGTAGTTCCGGGGACAGGTCCCACTACGAGCAGTACTTC | CASSSGDRSHYEQYF
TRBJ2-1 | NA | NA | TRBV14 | TGTGCCAGCAGCCGAGAGCGGGCTAGGTTGTCTAACAATGAGCAGTTCTTC | CASSRERARLSNNEQFF
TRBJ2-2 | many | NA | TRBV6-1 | TGTGCCAGCAGTGATGAGGAAACCGGGGAGCTGTTTTTT | CASSDEETGELFF
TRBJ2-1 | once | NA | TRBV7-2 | TGTGCCAGCAGCTTAAGCGCCAGCTCCTACAATGAGCAGTTCTTC | CASSLSASSYNEQFF
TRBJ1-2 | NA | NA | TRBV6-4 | TGTGCCAGCAGGGTACAAGGGGGAGCTAACTATGGCTACACCTTC | CASRVQGGANYGYTF
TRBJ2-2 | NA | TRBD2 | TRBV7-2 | TGTGCCAGCAGCATATCTAGCGGGAGGGCCCCCGGGGAGCTGTTTTTT | CASSISSGRAPGELFF
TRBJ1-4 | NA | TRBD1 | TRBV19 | TGTGCCACCCGGACAGGTCTTAATGAAAAACTGTTTTTT | CATRTGLNEKLFF
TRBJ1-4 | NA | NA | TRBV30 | TGTGCCTGGAGTGGACAGTATAATGAAGAACTGTTTTTT | CAWSGQYNEELFF
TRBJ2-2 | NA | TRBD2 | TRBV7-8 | TGTGCCAGCAGCGCGCGGACTAGCCACACCGGGGAGCTGTTTTTT | CASSARTSHTGELFF
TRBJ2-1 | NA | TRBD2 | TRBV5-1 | TGCGCCAGCAACCGAGGACTAGCGGGAGAGGGGGCTGAGCAGTTCTTC | CASNRGLAGEGAEQFF
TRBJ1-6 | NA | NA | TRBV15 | TGTGCCACCAGCAGAGAGGGGGGGATATCCTATAATTCACCCCTCCACTTT | CATSREGGISYNSPLHF
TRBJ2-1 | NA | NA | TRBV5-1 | TGCGCCAGCAGCTTGGCCGGGGACAATGAGCAGTTCTTC | CASSLAGDNEQFF
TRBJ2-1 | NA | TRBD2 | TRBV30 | TGTGCCTGGAGCCACAGACTAGCGGGAGACAATGAGCAGTTCTTC | CAWSHRLAGDNEQFF
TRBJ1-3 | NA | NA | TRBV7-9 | TGTGCCAGCAGCTTAGGACTAATTTCAGCGGGACCACAAGGAGACACCATATATTTT | CASSLGLISAGPQGDTIYF
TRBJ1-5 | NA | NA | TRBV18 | TGTGCCAGCTCACAAACCGAGAATCAGCCCCAGCATTTT | CASSQTENQPQHF
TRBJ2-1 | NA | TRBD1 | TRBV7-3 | TGTGCCAGCAGCCCAAACGACAGGGGGGTAAATTTGCGCAATGAGCAGTTCTTC | CASSPNDRGVNLRNEQFF
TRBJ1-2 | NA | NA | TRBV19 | TGTGTCCTTATCGAGGGGGTGGACTATGGCTACACCTTC | CVLIEGVDYGYTF
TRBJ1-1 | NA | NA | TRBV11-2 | TGTGCCAGCAGCTTACAGGGAAGGACTGAAGCTTTCTTT | CASSLQGRTEAFF
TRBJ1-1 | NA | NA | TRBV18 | TGTGCCAGCTCTCCTCAAGGGGCAAAGACTGAAGCTTTCTTT | CASSPQGAKTEAFF
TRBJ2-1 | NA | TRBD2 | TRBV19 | TGTGCCAGTAGTATAGACAGCGGGGGGGCAAATGAGCAGTTCTTC | CASSIDSGGANEQFF
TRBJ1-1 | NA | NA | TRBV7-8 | TGTGCCAGCAGCCCACCCCGACCCGGAGGGCCTGAAGCTTTCTTT | CASSPPRPGGPEAFF
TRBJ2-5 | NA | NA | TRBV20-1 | TGCAGTGCGGGCCTGGAGACCCAGTACTTC | CSAGLETQYF
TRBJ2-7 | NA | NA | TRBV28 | TGTGCCAGCAGTTTAAGCGCGGGTATCTCCTACGAGCAGTACTTC | CASSLSAGISYEQYF
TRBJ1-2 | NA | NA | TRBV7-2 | TGTGCCAGCAGCGGAGACAGGCTCTACTATGGCTACACCTTC | CASSGDRLYYGYTF
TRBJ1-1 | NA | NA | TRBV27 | TGTGCCAGCCCAGGGGAACGCGACACTGAAGCTTTCTTT | CASPGERDTEAFF
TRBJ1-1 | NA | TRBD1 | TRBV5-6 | TGTGCCAGCAGCTTGGGACAGGGTGGCACTGAAGCTTTCTTT | CASSLGQGGTEAFF
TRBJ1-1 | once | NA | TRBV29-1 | TGCAGCGTCCTCAGGACGGGGAGTTTTAACACTGAAGCTTTCTTT | CSVLRTGSFNTEAFF
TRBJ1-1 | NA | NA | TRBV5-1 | TGCGCCAGCAGCTTGGGTGGCCCTGAAGCTTTCTTT | CASSLGGPEAFF
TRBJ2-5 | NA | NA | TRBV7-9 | TGTGCCAGCAGTATCCCGCCCCCTATACAAGAGACCCAGTACTTC | CASSIPPPIQETQYF
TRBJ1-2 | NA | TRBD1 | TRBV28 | TGTGCCAGCAGTCCCGGGACAGACCTCTATGGCTACACCTTC | CASSPGTDLYGYTF
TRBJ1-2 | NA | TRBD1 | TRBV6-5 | TGTGCCAGCAGTCCCGAACCGGGACAGAACTATGGCTACACCTTC | CASSPEPGQNYGYTF
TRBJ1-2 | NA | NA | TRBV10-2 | TGCGCCAGCTCGCGGGACGGAAAGTATGGCTACACCTTC | CASSRDGKYGYTF
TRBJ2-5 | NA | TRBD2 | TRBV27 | TGTGCCAGCAGTTTATACCGGACTAGCGGGAGAGAGACCCAGTACTTC | CASSLYRTSGRETQYF
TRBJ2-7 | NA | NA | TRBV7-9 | TGTGCCAGCAGCTTACTTCAGGGTACCTACGAGCAGTACTTC | CASSLLQGTYEQYF
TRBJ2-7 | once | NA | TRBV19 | TGTGCCAGTAGTATCTCTCAGACTAGCTCCTACGAGCAGTACTTC | CASSISQTSSYEQYF
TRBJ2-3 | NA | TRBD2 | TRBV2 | TGTGCCAGCAGTATAGGCGGGGGACGCACAGATACGCAGTATTTT | CASSIGGGRTDTQYF
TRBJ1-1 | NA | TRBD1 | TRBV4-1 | TGCGCCAGCAGCCAGGGCCCGACAGGGATCGAAGCTTTCTTT | CASSQGPTGIEAFF
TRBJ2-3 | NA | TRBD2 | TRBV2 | TGTGCCAGCAGTAGCGGGGGGGGTATAGATACGCAGTATTTT | CASSSGGGIDTQYF